These 17 T cell receptor beta chains share one sample of origin, sequenced in a study of human T cells and chemical hapten exposure. Regarding time point: patch test 1, 2 weeks after DPC sensitization. Noted treatment: therapeutic diphenylcyclopropenone sensitization with weekly scalp DPC. MiXCR, applied by TCRdb to the RACE reads, yields one record per CDR3 protein. The table includes 100,000 to 150,000 distinct CDR3 sequences, roughly an eighth detected once. The sample was whole blood, taken in connection with sensitization to the hapten diphenylcyclopropenone (DPC). The source of these receptors is a man younger than 35 with alopecia areata. Some clones in this sample may be carry-over from other donors' samples.

This clonotype was seen more than once but under ten times. The rearrangement joins TRBV11-2 to TRBJ2-3; the D is unclear. V was cut by 3 bases and J by 2 bases, with 9 bases left in between. The CDR3 consists of 14 residues. Germline values: CDR1 SGHAT, CDR2 FQNNGV. In nucleotides, the CDR3 is TGTGCCAGCAGCTTCGGACCCACCACAGATACGCAGTATTTT. This codes for CASSFGPTTDTQYF.

This clonotype was counted between two and nine times. The chain uses TRBV20-1 and TRBJ1-2, with unresolved D. This CDR3 comprises 13 residues. V dropped 0 bases and J dropped 4 bases, with 9 bases sitting between them. Looked up from germline, CDR1 is DFQATT and CDR2 is SNEGSKA (reference sequence). DNA of the CDR3: TGCAGTGCTAGAGATCCACAGAGCTATGGCTACACCTTC. Encoded protein: CSARDPQSYGYTF.

The rearrangement links TRBV25-1 to TRBJ1-2; 10 bases agree with TRBD1. The germline gives CDR1 MGHDK, CDR2 SYGVNS. The length of the CDR3 is 17 residues. V shed 2 bases and J 7 bases; nucleotides not matched to a gene: 13. CDR3 region: CASSERPGTGDLAGYTF. The DNA for the CDR3 is TGTGCCAGCAGTGAACGTCCCGGGACAGGGGACTTGGCTGGCTACACCTTC.

This clonotype was detected a few times. The rearrangement links TRBV5-1 to TRBJ1-1; no firm D call. The CDR3 consists of 13 residues. The V gene lost 4 bases and the J gene lost 11 bases, with 18 bases spanning the gap. Looked up from germline, CDR1 is SGHRS and CDR2 is YFSETQ. The CDR3: CASSTTVTGDAFF. In nucleotides, the CDR3 is TGCGCCAGCAGCACTACAGTTACGGGTGACGCTTTCTTT.

CDR3: CSGRPSGGSEQFF. DNA for the CDR3: TGCAGCGGCAGACCTAGCGGGGGGAGTGAGCAGTTCTTC. V is TRBV29-1 and J is TRBJ2-1; 11 nucleotides agree with TRBD2. J gave up 9 bases and V 7 bases, and 8 bases lay outside the gene matches. Germline CDR1 and CDR2: SQVTM and ANQGSEA. The CDR3 has 13 amino acids.

In this sample, this clonotype turned up a few times. The V call is TRBV23-1, the J call TRBJ1-5; the D is unclear. TRBV23-1 is treated as an ORF (open reading frame) with a function not yet certain. The CDR3 spans 16 residues. The V gene lost 3 bases and the J gene lost 0 bases, with 12 bases spanning the gap. CDR3 loop: CASSHCVRNSNQPQHF. CDR3 DNA sequence: TGCGCCAGCAGTCACTGTGTCAGAAATAGCAATCAGCCCCAGCATTTT.

The CDR3 is CASSLEGELFF. CDR3 DNA sequence: TGTGCCAGCAGCTTAGAGGGGGAGCTGTTTTTT. This rearrangement joins TRBV7-9 to TRBJ2-2; no definite D call. The V gene's germline CDR1 is SEHNR and CDR2 FQNEAQ (reference sequence). Trimming removed 1 base from V and 8 bases from J, with 2 bases in between. The CDR3 runs to 11 residues.

This clonotype was seen a few times. The chain couples TRBV6-2 or TRBV6-3 to TRBJ1-5, with no clear D. CDR1 MNHEY and CDR2 SVGEGT come from the germline V gene. V was pared by 0 bases and J by 0 bases, with 18 bases between. The CDR3 covers 19 residues. Written as DNA, the CDR3 is TGTGCCAGCAGTTACTCGGAAGATGTCAATACCTATAGCAATCAGCCCCAGCATTTT. Translation: CASSYSEDVNTYSNQPQHF.

The gene calls are TRBV7-9 and TRBJ1-2; tentative D call: TRBD1 (5 bases). V was trimmed by 5 bases and J by 4 bases, leaving 23 bases between them. CDR1 is SEHNR, CDR2 FQNEAQ, per germline (reference sequence). There are 17 residues in the CDR3. The CDR3 is CASSRSSSGITAYGYTF. The CDR3 region has the DNA TGTGCCAGCAGCCGCTCCTCCTCAGGGATTACTGCCTATGGCTACACCTTC.

The V and J genes are TRBV21-1 and TRBJ2-7; TRBD2 reflects the table's D call only, with no check against the DNA. TRBV21-1 has pseudogene status. The CDR3 is 15 amino acids. DNA for the CDR3: TGTGCCAGCAGCCCTTGGGGACTAGGTGTCGGCGAGCAGTACGTC. Amino acid sequence: CASSPWGLGVGEQYV.

The rearrangement links TRBV5-5 to TRBJ1-6; D not resolved. CDR3 length: 14 residues. Deletions cut 5 bases from V and 6 bases from J, with 12 bases between. CDR1 is SGHKS and CDR2 is YYEKEE in the germline V gene (reference sequence). For the CDR3, the DNA is TGTGCCAGCAGATTGACTGTTTCTAATTCACCCCTCCACTTT. It codes for CASRLTVSNSPLHF. Together with reference TRBV5-5 and TRBJ1-6, the CDR3 gives the full variable domain: DAGVTQSPTHLIKTRGQQVTLRCSPISGHKSVSWYQQVLGQGPQFIFQYYEKEERGRGNFPDRFSARQFPNYSSELNVNALLLGDSALYLCASRLTVSNSPLHFGNGTRLTVT.

This clonotype was found a few times. The chain couples TRBV6-5 to TRBJ2-5, with a possible D match to TRBD2 (5 bases). This CDR3 spans 14 amino acids. From germline, CDR1 is MNHEY and CDR2 SVGAGI. V was shortened by 8 bases and J by 5 bases, with 18 bases between the two germline ends. CDR3: CASGGSEGIETQYF. CDR3 in DNA: TGTGCCAGCGGAGGATCTGAGGGTATCGAGACCCAGTACTTC.

The chain links TRBV27 to TRBJ2-3, with 7 positions matching TRBD1. The CDR3 spans 15 residues. Germline assignment: CDR1 MNHEY and CDR2 SMNVEV (reference sequence). J gave up 0 bases and V 5 bases, and 5 bases lay outside the gene matches. Here the CDR3 DNA reads TGTGCCAGCAGTCAATGGACAGGAAGCACAGATACGCAGTATTTT. As protein: CASSQWTGSTDTQYF.

This clonotype was seen a few times. V usage is TRBV6-2 or TRBV6-3 and J usage is TRBJ2-1; unclear D gene. The ends were cut back, 7 bases at V and 8 bases at J, with 15 bases in the middle. Germline V gene lookup returns CDR1 MNHEY and CDR2 SVGEGT. The CDR3 loop spans 13 amino acids. CDR3: CASTPKDQDEQFF. The CDR3 DNA reads as TGTGCCAGCACCCCTAAGGATCAAGATGAGCAGTTCTTC.

This clonotype was counted many times. The chain is built from TRBV7-3 and TRBJ2-3; D not certain. CDR1 is SGHTA and CDR2 is FQGTGA in the germline V gene. The CDR3 has 12 amino acids. Trimming took 6 bases from V and 6 from J, leaving 10 bases between them. The CDR3 here is CASSLSGDTQYF. CDR3 coding DNA: TGTGCCAGCAGTCTGAGTGGGGATACGCAGTATTTT.

This clonotype was observed a few times. This chain uses TRBV29-1 with TRBJ2-7; D gene ambiguous. Deletions cut 5 bases from V and 6 bases from J, with 17 bases between. Germline V gene lookup returns CDR1 SQVTM and CDR2 ANQGSEA. This CDR3 region has 13 residues. The CDR3 region is CSVSGDSAPEQYF. CDR3 bases: TGCAGCGTTTCCGGTGATTCCGCTCCCGAGCAGTACTTC.

This clonotype came up many times. V is TRBV21-1 and J is TRBJ1-3. TRBV21-1 is shown as a pseudogene. The CDR3 length is 13 residues. The CDR3 is CASSPYPADTIYF. CDR3 sequence (DNA): TGTGCCAGCAGCCCTTATCCCGCGGACACCATATATTTT.